The T cell receptor (beta chain) described here comes from a study of blood T cell repertoires in COVID-19 (dated by TCRdb to 2018 to 2020). With respect to the entire study: Samples covering the acute and convalescent phases of COVID-19 were provided by collaborators in the United States, Italy and Spain. Deeply sampled blood TCRbeta repertoires from subjects exposed to, actively infected with, or recovered from COVID-19 were included in the dataset. The samples were drawn from two sources: the first 160 participants of the ongoing ImmuneRACE study, and fewer than 1,500 subjects contributed by 6 global collaborators. A freely available public database, intended as a resource for researchers studying the immune response to SARS-CoV-2, is where the repertoires were released. The material from the prospective study consisted of cDNA or gDNA derived from T cells, B-cell-depleted T cells, or PBMCs. HLA class I and class II types, where available, came from metadata supplied by the sample provider rather than from assay-based typing. A de-identified subject ID, COVID-19 status, age in years and sex were almost always included in the sample metadata. Summary of the overall study and its limitations: The quantity of clinical and demographic metadata differed by source and by participant and was supplied without curation.

Inclusive of the bounding cysteine and phenylalanine, the CDR3 is 15 residues long. Left in the record is the CDR3 DNA by itself, 45 bases read in frame from the first base. According to the germline V gene, CDR1 reads KGHDR and CDR2 reads SFDVKD. Trimming takes 8 bases off V and 0 bases off J; junction bases not matched to a gene: 5. In Seattle, one collaborating source enrolled patients while the infection was active and tracked those patients longitudinally over the course of disease. Each collaborating institution followed its own protocols to collect whole blood in K2EDTA tubes. Collaborator samples were shipped for TCRbeta analysis as frozen whole blood, isolated PBMCs, or DNA extracted from either sample type. TCRbeta CDR3 regions were amplified from genomic DNA using the immunoSEQ Assay, a bias-controlled multiplex PCR. The original pipeline was this. Nucleated cell counts per sample were estimated from amplification of reference gene primers within the assay. To quantify the absolute abundance of each unique TCRbeta CDR3 rearrangement, sequence reads were collapsed and filtered. For each sample, productive Simpson clonality was calculated as the square root of Simpson's diversity index over productive rearrangements. Not all clones reach the TCRdb copy of this immuneACCESS table, which keeps in-frame sequences only. Checked studies attribute under half of the gap to unresolved V genes and leave the rest unexplained. For V, J and clone size, that table is used; D and trimming come from the DNA. The sample contains about 150,000 clones, approximately 80% of them found a single time. Jointly, the top ten make up roughly 12% of the sample.

Concerning this clone itself: It lacks a known antigen. No base-level quality is on record; no much larger clone is a single base apart.

The TCR comes from a woman in her sixties or seventies with COVID-19, enrolled during active disease. Sequenced: peripheral blood. The rearrangement combines TRBV24-1 with TRBJ2-2; 7 nucleotides in the junction match TRBD2. The DNA sequence is given as TGTGCCACCACGGGGACTAACCCGAACACCGGGGAGCTGTTTTTT. It encodes CATTGTNPNTGELFF.